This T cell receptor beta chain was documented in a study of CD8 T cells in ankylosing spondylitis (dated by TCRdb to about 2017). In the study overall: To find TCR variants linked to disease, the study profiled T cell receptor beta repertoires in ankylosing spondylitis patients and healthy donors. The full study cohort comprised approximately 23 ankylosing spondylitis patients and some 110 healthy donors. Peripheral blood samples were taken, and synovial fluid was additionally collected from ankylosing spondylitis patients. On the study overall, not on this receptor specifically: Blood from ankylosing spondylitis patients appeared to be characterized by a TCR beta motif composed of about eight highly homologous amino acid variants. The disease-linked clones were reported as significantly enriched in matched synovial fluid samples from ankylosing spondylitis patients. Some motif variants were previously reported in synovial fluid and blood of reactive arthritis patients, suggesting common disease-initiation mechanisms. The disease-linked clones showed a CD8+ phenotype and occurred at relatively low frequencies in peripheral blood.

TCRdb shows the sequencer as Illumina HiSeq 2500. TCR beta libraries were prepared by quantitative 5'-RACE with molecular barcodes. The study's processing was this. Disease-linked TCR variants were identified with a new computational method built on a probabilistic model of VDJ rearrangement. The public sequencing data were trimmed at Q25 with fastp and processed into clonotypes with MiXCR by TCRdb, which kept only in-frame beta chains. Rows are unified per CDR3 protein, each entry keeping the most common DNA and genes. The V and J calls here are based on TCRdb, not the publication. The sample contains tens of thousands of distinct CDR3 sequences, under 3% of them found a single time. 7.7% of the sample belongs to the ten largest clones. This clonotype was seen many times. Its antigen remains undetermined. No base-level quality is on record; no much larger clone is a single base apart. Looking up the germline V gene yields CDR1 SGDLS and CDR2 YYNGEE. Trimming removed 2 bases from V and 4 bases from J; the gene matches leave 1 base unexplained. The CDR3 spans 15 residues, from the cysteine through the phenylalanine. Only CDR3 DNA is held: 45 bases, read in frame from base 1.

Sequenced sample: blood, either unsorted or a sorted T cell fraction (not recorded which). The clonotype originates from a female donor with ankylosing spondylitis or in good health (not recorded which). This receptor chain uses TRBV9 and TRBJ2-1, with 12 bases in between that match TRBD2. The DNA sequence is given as TGTGCCAGCAGCGTGCTAGCGGGGGGGTACAATGAGCAGTTCTTC. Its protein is CASSVLAGGYNEQFF.